The 15 T cell receptor beta chains listed next were all sequenced from one sample in a study of blood T cell repertoires in COVID-19. The method was immunoSEQ multiplex PCR; TCRdb's version includes in-frame clones alone and lacks a portion of them. This sample has about 200,000 clones, with 80% to 90% found just once. The sequenced sample consisted of PBMCs or T cells enriched from blood (not recorded which). These receptors all come from a woman in her thirties or forties with acute COVID-19.

V and J are TRBV10-3 and TRBJ2-7, with D unclear. The V gene lost 5 bases and the J gene lost 3 bases, with 11 bases spanning the gap. CDR1 and CDR2 (germline): ENHRY, SYGVKD. This CDR3 is 13 amino acids long. In DNA form, the CDR3 reads TGTGCCATCAGTTCAGCAACTAACTACGAGCAGTACTTC. Protein product: CAISSATNYEQYF.

This clone was recorded only once. This chain links TRBV15 with TRBJ1-6; 7 bases are shared with TRBD1. With 1 base clipped from V and 7 bases from J, the junction kept 4 bases outside the gene matches. Germline V gene lookup returns CDR1 LNHNV and CDR2 YYDKDF (reference sequence). This CDR3 has 15 amino acids. The CDR3 region is CATSRAGDRNSPLHF. The DNA for the CDR3 is TGTGCCACCAGCAGAGCTGGGGACAGAAATTCACCCCTCCACTTT.

The chain links TRBV28 to TRBJ1-5; D is unclear. The length of the CDR3 is 12 residues. Germline-derived CDR1 and CDR2 are MDHEN and SYDVKM. With 6 bases removed from V and 11 bases from J, the gap between germline ends came to 14 bases. The CDR3 DNA reads TGTGCCAGCAGAGGTGACTCTTCATCCCAGCATTTT. Encoded protein: CASRGDSSSQHF.

This chain connects TRBV6-1 to TRBJ1-1; D perhaps matches TRBD1 (5 bases). Trimming shortened V by 2 bases and J by 3 bases, and 10 bases separated the two germline ends. Germline CDR1 is MNHNS and CDR2 is SASEGT. The CDR3 has 14 residues. This CDR3 is CASSEFTGYTEAFF. The DNA for the CDR3 is TGTGCCAGCAGTGAATTTACAGGTTACACTGAAGCTTTCTTT.

The chain joins TRBV28 to TRBJ1-2, with D perhaps matching TRBD1 (6 bases). V lost 6 bases, J lost 0 bases, and 11 bases lay in between. Germline values: CDR1 MDHEN, CDR2 SYDVKM. The CDR3 runs 14 residues. The CDR3 here is CASSRDTANYGYTF. DNA for the CDR3: TGTGCCAGCAGCCGGGACACAGCTAACTATGGCTACACCTTC.

The chain recombines TRBV15 with TRBJ2-1; 9 positions agree with TRBD1. The trim removed 2 bases at V and 7 bases at J, leaving 12 bases unmatched. The CDR3 loop spans 17 amino acids. Germline loops: CDR1 LNHNV, CDR2 YYDKDF (reference sequence). CDR3 region: CATSRNDPGQGLNEQFF. As DNA, the CDR3 is TGTGCCACCAGCAGAAACGATCCGGGACAGGGATTAAATGAGCAGTTCTTC.

This rearrangement joins TRBV7-2 to TRBJ2-7; 10 nucleotides line up with TRBD2. The CDR3 has 15 residues. From germline, CDR1 is SGHTA and CDR2 FQGNSA. V shed 2 bases and J 2 bases; nucleotides not matched to a gene: 3. CDR3 nucleotides: TGTGCCAGCAGCTTAAGCGGGAGGGGGGCCTACGAGCAGTACTTC. Protein: CASSLSGRGAYEQYF.

The chain joins TRBV2 to TRBJ2-1, with 10 bases fitting TRBD2. The CDR3 contains 11 residues. After removal of 6 bases from V and 15 bases from J, the junction contained 5 bases not matched to a gene. Germline V CDR1 and CDR2: SNHLY, FYNNEI. CDR3: CASSLAGAMFF. The DNA for the CDR3 is TGTGCCAGCAGCCTAGCGGGAGCGATGTTCTTC.

Here the CDR3 DNA reads TGTGCCAGCAGCTTAGAGGGGAGAGGGGGAGCAGATACGCAGTATTTT. Protein: CASSLEGRGGADTQYF. The J gene is TRBJ2-3, the V gene TRBV7-3; a possible D gene is TRBD1 (6 bases). V was trimmed by 2 bases and J by 4 bases, leaving 16 bases between them. From germline, CDR1 is SGHTA and CDR2 FQGTGA. This CDR3 has 16 amino acids. The full variable domain, in which reference TRBV7-3 and TRBJ2-3 provide the parts outside the CDR3, is GAGVSQTPSNKVTEKGKYVELRCDPISGHTALYWYRQSLGQGPEFLIYFQGTGAADDSGLPNDRFFAVRPEGSVSTLKIQRTERGDSAVYLCASSLEGRGGADTQYFGPGTRLTVL.

V is TRBV30 and J is TRBJ1-1; D remains ambiguous. Deletions cut 0 bases from V and 8 bases from J, with 16 bases between. Germline CDR1 reads GTSNPN; CDR2 reads SVGIG (reference sequence). The CDR3 length is 14 residues. Here the CDR3 reads CAWSVRVLHPEAFF. The DNA of the CDR3 is TGTGCCTGGAGTGTACGGGTATTGCACCCGGAAGCTTTCTTT.

With respect to this clone: The CDR3 end shows no conserved phenylalanine or tryptophan, and so a read error is likely. No DNA is shown, since the ends of the CDR3 on it are uncertain; the CDR3 is the one TCRdb lists. The rearrangement links TRBV28 to TRBJ2-7; no check of the table's D call, TRBD1, against the DNA was made. The CDR3 extends over 11 residues, inclusive of both ends. CDR1 and CDR2 (germline): MDHEN, SYDVKM. CDR3: CASGTGTGFFL.

The chain couples TRBV19 to TRBJ2-2; D might be TRBD1 (6 bases). Germline CDR1 and CDR2: LNHDA and SQIVND (reference sequence). The CDR3 covers 15 residues. Deletions cut 5 bases from V and 2 bases from J, with 12 bases between. The CDR3 loop reads CASSSGTPNTGELFF. The DNA for the CDR3 is TGTGCCAGTAGTTCCGGGACACCTAACACCGGGGAGCTGTTTTTT.

In its sample, this clone was seen a few times. The junction differs from germline at one of its ends, possibly a read error. V is TRBV15 and J is TRBJ2-7; weak D call: TRBD2 (5 bases). The V gene's germline CDR1 is LNHNV and CDR2 YYDKDF (reference sequence). There are 11 residues in the CDR3. For the CDR3, the DNA is TGTGCCACCAGCAGAGGAGGGAACTGGGACTTC. This translates into CATSRGGNWDF.

The CDR3 is CASSLQGPPGDEQYF. CDR3 in DNA: TGCGCCAGCAGCTTACAGGGGCCCCCCGGTGACGAGCAGTACTTC. The chain recombines TRBV5-1 with TRBJ2-7, with TRBD1 matching 7 bases. Unmatched junction bases numbered 10, after V lost 2 bases and J lost 5 bases. Germline V gene lookup returns CDR1 SGHRS and CDR2 YFSETQ. CDR3 size: 15 residues.

The chain is built from TRBV15 and TRBJ2-1; 8 nucleotides match TRBD1. CDR1 is LNHNV and CDR2 is YYDKDF in the germline V gene (reference sequence). CDR3 length: 18 amino acids. V shed 1 base and J 5 bases; nucleotides not matched to a gene: 13. For the CDR3, the DNA is TGTGCCACCAGCAGAGCCCAGGGGGCCAGGTCGGAAGACAATGAGCAGTTCTTC. This gives the protein CATSRAQGARSEDNEQFF.